These 32 T cell receptor beta chains originate from one sample sequenced in a study of T cell repertoires in ileal Crohn's disease. The table came from immunoSEQ multiplex PCR; TCRdb's copy has only in-frame clones and leaves some out. This sample has over 8,500 clones; about 80% occur once, and the top ten carry approximately 14%. Time point described: neoterminal ileum biopsy at postoperative endoscopy, about 6 months after surgery. Sequenced: ileal tissue. The receptors shown here come from an adult with Crohn's disease.

The chain couples TRBV6-5 to TRBJ2-7; TRBD1 aligns across 10 bases. V shed 9 bases, J shed 5 bases, and the junction held 7 bases outside the gene matches. This CDR3 region has 13 residues. The germline CDR1 and CDR2 sequences are MNHEY and SVGAGI. CDR3 bases: TGTGCCAGTCATCCGGGACAGGGGAACGAGCAGTACTTC. As protein: CASHPGQGNEQYF.

This chain joins TRBV5-4 and TRBJ2-7, with D hard to call. There are 15 residues in the CDR3. V lost 0 bases and J 2 bases, leaving 12 bases between the germline ends. CDR1 and CDR2 from the germline V gene are SGHNT and YYREEE (reference sequence). The CDR3 coding sequence is TGTGCCAGCAGCTTGGCTTCCGGGTTGGCCTACGAGCAGTACTTC. The encoded protein is CASSLASGLAYEQYF.

V usage is TRBV9 and J usage is TRBJ2-3; TRBD2 matches at 16 bases. CDR3 length: 19 amino acids. The germline gives CDR1 SGDLS, CDR2 YYNGEE. After removal of 2 bases from V and 4 bases from J, the junction contained 10 bases not matched to a gene. CDR3 residues: CASSVLPGTSGGAPDTQYF. CDR3 DNA: TGTGCCAGCAGCGTCCTCCCGGGGACTAGCGGGGGGGCCCCAGATACGCAGTATTTT.

The chain uses TRBV6-4 and TRBJ1-5, with a possible D match to TRBD1 (6 bases). V lost 2 bases and J 2 bases, leaving 10 bases between the germline ends. This CDR3 has 15 residues. CDR1 MRHNA and CDR2 SNTAGT come from the germline V gene. The CDR3 DNA follows: TGTGCCAGCAGTGACGAGTCAGGGGGCAATCAGCCCCAGCATTTT. This translates into CASSDESGGNQPQHF.

The V gene is TRBV7-2, the J gene TRBJ2-7, with TRBD1 identical over 9 bases. The J segment lost 6 bases and the V segment lost 8 bases, leaving 14 bases of the junction unmatched. Per the germline V gene, CDR1 is SGHTA and CDR2 is FQGNSA. The CDR3 covers 15 residues. The CDR3 reads CASQGGDRALREQYF. In DNA form, the CDR3 reads TGTGCCAGCCAAGGGGGGGACAGGGCTTTGCGCGAGCAGTACTTC. Full variable domain (rest looked up from reference TRBV7-2 and TRBJ2-7): GAGVSQSPSNKVTEKGKDVELRCDPISGHTALYWYRQSLGQGLEFLIYFQGNSAPDKSGLPSDRFSAERTGGSVSTLTIQRTQQEDSAVYLCASQGGDRALREQYFGPGTRLTVT.

The rearrangement links TRBV11-2 to TRBJ1-5, with unresolved D. Per the germline V gene, CDR1 is SGHAT and CDR2 is FQNNGV. CDR3 size: 14 residues. Between the trimmed V and J ends, which lost 0 bases and 9 bases, there was a span of 12 bases. CDR3 loop: CASSLDPGSSPQHF. The CDR3 coding sequence is TGTGCCAGCAGCTTAGATCCAGGTTCTTCGCCCCAGCATTTT.

This chain uses TRBV18 with TRBJ1-1; no reliable D call. Germline V CDR1 and CDR2: KGHSH, LQKENI. V was clipped by 1 base and J by 2 bases, with 20 bases between them. The CDR3 loop spans 18 amino acids. Here the CDR3 DNA reads TGTGCCAGCTCACCACGGGAGTTTGGCAGCCCGGTAAACACTGAAGCTTTCTTT. Protein sequence: CASSPREFGSPVNTEAFF.

V is TRBV29-1 and J is TRBJ1-2, with 7 bases matching TRBD1. The CDR3 loop spans 16 amino acids. Germline loops: CDR1 SQVTM, CDR2 ANQGSEA. After removal of 2 bases from V and 3 bases from J, the junction contained 12 bases not matched to a gene. In DNA, the CDR3 is TGCAGCGTTGAACGCCATTACAGGGGTAGGGACTATGGCTACACCTTC. This gives the protein CSVERHYRGRDYGYTF.

The J gene is TRBJ1-1, the V gene TRBV14; D is uncertain. The CDR3 sequence is 13 residues long. Deletions cut 3 bases from V and 4 bases from J, with 9 bases between. The germline CDR1 and CDR2 sequences are SGHDN and FVKESK. DNA for the CDR3: TGTGCCAGCAGCCACGGAGGCACCACTGAAGCTTTCTTT. Translation: CASSHGGTTEAFF.

The chain has TRBV9 and TRBJ2-5; 8 nucleotides line up with TRBD2. CDR3 length: 15 amino acids. Germline CDR1 is SGDLS and CDR2 is YYNGEE. J lost 3 bases, V lost 0 bases, and 4 bases had no gene match. The CDR3 spells CASSVGDSGEETQYF. The CDR3 DNA is TGTGCCAGCAGCGTAGGGGATAGCGGGGAAGAGACCCAGTACTTC. Variable domain in full (rest from reference TRBV9 and TRBJ2-5): DSGVTQTPKHLITATGQRVTLRCSPRSGDLSVYWYQQSLDQGLQFLIQYYNGEERAKGNILERFSAQQFPDLHSELNLSSLELGDSALYFCASSVGDSGEETQYFGPGTRLLVL.

The chain recombines TRBV5-6 with TRBJ2-5; TRBD2 might be the D (6 bases). Germline V gene sequence: CDR1 SGHDT, CDR2 YYEEEE. The CDR3 loop spans 15 amino acids. V lost 1 base and J lost 3, with 13 bases in between. CDR3 residues: CASSLRGGGEETQYF. CDR3 coding DNA: TGTGCCAGCAGCTTGCGCGGAGGCGGGGAAGAGACCCAGTACTTC.

J is TRBJ2-7 and V is TRBV9; 9 nucleotides match TRBD1. Looked up from germline, CDR1 is SGDLS and CDR2 is YYNGEE. Trimming cost V 3 bases and J 6 bases; bases outside gene matches: 10. There are 15 residues in the CDR3. Written as DNA, the CDR3 is TGTGCCAGCAGCGCTCAACAGGGGGCACTGGGCGAGCAGTACTTC. The encoded protein is CASSAQQGALGEQYF.

This chain links TRBV28 with TRBJ1-1; D is uncertain. Germline-derived CDR1 and CDR2 are MDHEN and SYDVKM. The V end lost 3 bases, the J end lost 2 bases, and 13 bases lay between the germline ends. This CDR3 contains 15 residues. The CDR3 sequence is CASSFSTRVNTEAFF. The CDR3, as DNA: TGTGCCAGCAGTTTTTCAACCCGGGTAAACACTGAAGCTTTCTTT.

V and J are TRBV5-1 and TRBJ2-1, with 9 bases fitting TRBD2. The CDR3 is 15 amino acids. CDR1 SGHRS and CDR2 YFSETQ come from the germline V gene. The ends lost 5 bases at V and 6 bases at J; junction bases unmatched: 9. CDR3 sequence (DNA): TGCGCCAGCAGGAATTTAGCGGGGGCCCTCAATGAGCAGTTCTTC. This sequence encodes CASRNLAGALNEQFF.

The chain uses TRBV7-9 and TRBJ2-3; 13 nucleotides line up with TRBD2. The V and J ends lost 6 bases and 4 bases, in that order; junction bases with no gene match: 7. Germline V CDR1 and CDR2: SEHNR, FQNEAQ (reference sequence). This CDR3 region has 16 residues. The CDR3 sequence: CASRAGTSGASDTQYF. CDR3 sequence (DNA): TGTGCCAGCAGAGCCGGGACTAGCGGGGCGTCAGATACGCAGTATTTT.

The rearrangement links TRBV5-1 to TRBJ1-1; D is undetermined. Between the trimmed V and J ends, which lost 0 bases and 2 bases, there was a span of 14 bases. CDR1 and CDR2 from the germline V gene are SGHRS and YFSETQ. CDR3 length: 16 residues. CDR3: CASSLDVLRENTEAFF. In DNA, the CDR3 is TGCGCCAGCAGCTTGGACGTTCTTCGGGAAAACACTGAAGCTTTCTTT.

The rearrangement links TRBV5-1 to TRBJ1-2; maybe TRBD1 (6 bases). The length of the CDR3 is 14 residues. Germline CDR1 SGHRS, CDR2 YFSETQ. V was trimmed by 6 bases and J by 2 bases, leaving 14 bases between them. CDR3 DNA: TGCGCCAGCACCACGGAGGGGGGGAACTATGGCTACACCTTC. Its translation: CASTTEGGNYGYTF.

This clone was counted a single time. The chain's CDR3 is CASRAGWGSGSDTQYF. The CDR3 DNA reads TGTGCCAGCAGGGCTGGGTGGGGCTCCGGCTCAGATACGCAGTATTTT. V and J are TRBV6-4 and TRBJ2-3; a possible D gene is TRBD1 (5 bases). The germline gives CDR1 MRHNA, CDR2 SNTAGT. This CDR3 has 16 amino acids. The V gene lost 6 bases and the J gene lost 4 bases, with 20 bases spanning the gap.

The chain employs TRBV18 and TRBJ1-1, with D possibly TRBD1 on 5 matching bases. CDR1 and CDR2 from the germline V gene are KGHSH and LQKENI. V gave up 1 base and J gave up 5 bases, with 11 bases separating them. The CDR3 runs 14 residues. This chain's CDR3 is CASSPQGRRTEAFF. CDR3 bases: TGTGCCAGCTCACCACAGGGGCGACGTACTGAAGCTTTCTTT.

The chain couples TRBV2 to TRBJ1-4; a weak D match, TRBD1 (5 bases). The V and J ends lost 5 bases and 7 bases respectively, with 17 bases between them. The CDR3 has 15 residues. The germline gives CDR1 SNHLY, CDR2 FYNNEI. The CDR3 loop is CASSPNMGPSEKLFF. The CDR3 DNA reads as TGTGCCAGCAGTCCTAACATGGGGCCGAGTGAAAAACTGTTTTTT.

The rearrangement uses TRBV29-1 and TRBJ2-2; D might be TRBD1 (5 bases). CDR1 SQVTM and CDR2 ANQGSEA come from the germline V gene. Trimming took off 2 bases at V and 0 bases at J, with 10 bases between the two ends. The CDR3 has 15 amino acids. The CDR3 is CSVEKQAPNTGELFF. The CDR3 DNA follows: TGCAGCGTTGAAAAACAGGCCCCGAACACCGGGGAGCTGTTTTTT.

The chain carries TRBV19 and TRBJ2-7; TRBD2 aligns across 8 bases. From germline, CDR1 is LNHDA and CDR2 SQIVND (reference sequence). The CDR3 is 15 residues long. The V gene end was trimmed by 6 bases and the J gene end by 7 bases; junction bases not matched to a gene: 14. CDR3 region: CASRAGTRTPREQYF. CDR3 coding DNA: TGTGCCAGTAGAGCCGGGACTAGGACCCCTCGAGAGCAGTACTTC.

V is TRBV9 and J is TRBJ1-1, with TRBD1 matching over 10 bases. CDR1 is SGDLS and CDR2 is YYNGEE in the germline V gene. V dropped 3 bases and J dropped 1; count of bases not matched to a gene: 3. The CDR3 covers 15 residues. The CDR3 loop reads CASSGGQGWNTEAFF. As DNA, the CDR3 is TGTGCCAGCAGCGGGGGACAGGGGTGGAACACTGAAGCTTTCTTT.

The chain links TRBV2 to TRBJ2-5; D possibly corresponds to TRBD1 (6 bases). From germline, CDR1 is SNHLY and CDR2 FYNNEI. Trimming took 3 bases from V and 3 from J, leaving 8 bases between them. CDR3 length: 13 amino acids. This CDR3 is CASSEDSEETQYF. The CDR3 region has the DNA TGTGCCAGCAGTGAGGACAGTGAAGAGACCCAGTACTTC. Together with reference TRBV2 and TRBJ2-5, the CDR3 gives the full variable domain: EPEVTQTPSHQVTQMGQEVILRCVPISNHLYFYWYRQILGQKVEFLVSFYNNEISEKSEIFDDQFSVERPDGSNFTLKIRSTKLEDSAMYFCASSEDSEETQYFGPGTRLLVL.

This clone was observed a few times. The chain recombines TRBV7-9 with TRBJ2-3, with 7 nucleotides matching TRBD2. The CDR3 extends over 15 amino acids. Germline V gene lookup returns CDR1 SEHNR and CDR2 FQNEAQ (reference sequence). The V segment lost 8 bases and the J segment 1 base; nucleotides outside the gene matches: 9. CDR3: CASGTAGEGTDTQYF. In DNA form, the CDR3 reads TGTGCCAGCGGTACGGCGGGGGAGGGCACAGATACGCAGTATTTT.

The chain links TRBV28 to TRBJ2-7, with D maybe TRBD1 (6 bases). Germline CDR1 is MDHEN and CDR2 is SYDVKM. The CDR3 spans 14 residues. V was clipped by 2 bases and J by 3 bases, with 11 bases between them. This CDR3 is CASSLSHRVYEQYF. CDR3 coding DNA: TGTGCCAGCAGTTTAAGCCACAGGGTCTACGAGCAGTACTTC.

The chain has TRBV12-5 and TRBJ2-5; 9 bases are a match to TRBD1. This CDR3 region has 16 residues. V trimming: 5 bases; J trimming: 2 bases; junction bases outside the gene matches: 9. CDR1 and CDR2 from the germline V gene are LGHNT and FRNRAP. CDR3 residues: CASGTTGQGRQETQYF. The DNA of the CDR3 is TGTGCTAGTGGTACTACCGGACAGGGGAGGCAAGAGACCCAGTACTTC.

The genes are TRBV30 and TRBJ1-1; no definite D call. V was clipped by 0 bases and J by 7 bases, with 6 bases between them. Germline assignment: CDR1 GTSNPN and CDR2 SVGIG (reference sequence). The CDR3 extends over 11 amino acids. In DNA form, the CDR3 reads TGTGCCTGGAGTGTAGGCGGTGAAGCTTTCTTT. This gives the protein CAWSVGGEAFF.

V and J are TRBV5-6 and TRBJ2-3, with D possibly matching TRBD1 (6 bases). The V gene's germline CDR1 is SGHDT and CDR2 YYEEEE. The ends were cut back, 4 bases at V and 1 base at J, with 10 bases in the middle. This CDR3 region has 14 residues. CDR3 region: CASSQGGGTDTQYF. As DNA, the CDR3 is TGTGCCAGCAGCCAAGGGGGAGGCACAGATACGCAGTATTTT. Complete variable domain (other parts from reference TRBV5-6 and TRBJ2-3): DAGVTQSPTHLIKTRGQQVTLRCSPKSGHDTVSWYQQALGQGPQFIFQYYEEEERQRGNFPDRFSGHQFPNYSSELNVNALLLGDSALYLCASSQGGGTDTQYFGPGTRLTVL.

This chain connects TRBV7-9 to TRBJ1-2; weak D call: TRBD1 (5 bases). The ends were cut back, 5 bases at V and 3 bases at J, with 16 bases in the middle. This CDR3 comprises 15 residues. CDR1 SEHNR and CDR2 FQNEAQ come from the germline V gene (reference sequence). CDR3: CASSGRQGSDYGYTF. CDR3 DNA: TGTGCCAGCAGCGGACGGCAGGGTTCCGACTATGGCTACACCTTC.

The chain combines TRBV2 with TRBJ2-3; 8 nucleotides line up with TRBD2. V shed 6 bases, J shed 4 bases, and the junction held 6 bases outside the gene matches. The germline V gene has CDR1 SNHLY and CDR2 FYNNEI. The CDR3 consists of 14 residues. The DNA for the CDR3 is TGTGCCAGCAGACCCCGGGGGGGCTCAGATACGCAGTATTTT. It translates to CASRPRGGSDTQYF. The full variable domain, completed using reference TRBV2 and TRBJ2-3, is EPEVTQTPSHQVTQMGQEVILRCVPISNHLYFYWYRQILGQKVEFLVSFYNNEISEKSEIFDDQFSVERPDGSNFTLKIRSTKLEDSAMYFCASRPRGGSDTQYFGPGTRLTVL.

The chain is built from TRBV14 and TRBJ2-7, with D uncertain. Germline CDR1 SGHDN, CDR2 FVKESK. Trimming removed 0 bases at V and 2 bases at J, with 11 bases between. CDR3 size: 15 residues. Written as DNA, the CDR3 is TGTGCCAGCAGCCAAGATTTGAGTCGAGCCTACGAGCAGTACTTC. Encoded protein: CASSQDLSRAYEQYF.